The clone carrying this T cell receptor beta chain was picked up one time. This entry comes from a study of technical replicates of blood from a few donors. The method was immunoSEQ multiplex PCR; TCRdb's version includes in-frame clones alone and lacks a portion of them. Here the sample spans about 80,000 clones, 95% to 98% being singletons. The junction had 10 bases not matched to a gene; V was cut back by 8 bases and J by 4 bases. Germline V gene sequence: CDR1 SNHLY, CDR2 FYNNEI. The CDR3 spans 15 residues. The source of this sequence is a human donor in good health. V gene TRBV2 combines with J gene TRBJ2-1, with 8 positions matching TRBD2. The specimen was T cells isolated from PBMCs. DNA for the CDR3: TGTGCCAGCGCCCAGATGACTAGCGCGTACAATGAGCAGTTCTTC. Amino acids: CASAQMTSAYNEQFF.